A selection of T cell receptor beta chains follows, all from one sample in a study of shared clonotypes between healthy human individuals. Here immunoSEQ multiplex PCR was the method, and the copy in TCRdb shows in-frame clones only, minus some. The data show some 350,000 clones, less than 85% seen once. The material sequenced was memory CD4+ T cells sorted from blood. These receptors were taken from a man aged 25-45 years in good health. Each CDR3 is given with its conserved first and last residue. Each record gives: J gene, D gene, clone size, V gene, CDR3 protein, CDR3 DNA. The D gene is left open where the match is weak. Where a row states a size, it is once, few, many or the class of an expanded clone; other rows omit it.

>TRBJ2-1|TRBD1|many|TRBV10-2
CASSGPGQPSYNEQFF
TGCGCCAGCAGTGGACCGGGACAGCCTTCCTACAATGAGCAGTTCTTC
>TRBJ1-4|-|-|TRBV29-1
CSVEDRRNEKLFF
TGCAGCGTTGAAGACAGGAGAAATGAAAAACTGTTTTTT
>TRBJ2-7|TRBD1|-|TRBV2
CASRIGRTGIYEQYF
TGTGCCAGCAGGATTGGTCGGACAGGGATCTACGAGCAGTACTTC
>TRBJ2-3|TRBD2|few|TRBV6-1
CASSEVAGAGGADTQYF
TGTGCCAGCAGTGAAGTTGCTGGGGCGGGGGGGGCAGATACGCAGTATTTT
>TRBJ2-6|-|many|TRBV27
CASSQSSGANVLTF
TGTGCCAGCAGTCAGAGCTCTGGGGCCAACGTCCTGACTTTC
>TRBJ2-7|-|-|TRBV7-3
CASSVSGHSYEQYF
TGTGCCAGCAGCGTCAGCGGCCACTCCTACGAGCAGTACTTC
>TRBJ2-1|TRBD1|few|TRBV10-1
CASSEPGQGAFNEQFF
TGCGCCAGCAGTGAGCCGGGACAGGGGGCCTTCAATGAGCAGTTCTTC
>TRBJ2-1|-|-|TRBV19
CASSIWALSSSYNEQFF
TGTGCCAGTAGTATCTGGGCTTTGTCGAGCTCCTACAATGAGCAGTTCTTC
>TRBJ1-4|-|once|TRBV5-1
CASSPEDGFNEKLFF
TGCGCCAGCAGCCCCGAGGACGGCTTTAATGAAAAACTGTTTTTT
>TRBJ1-2|-|-|TRBV30
CAWSPPGYTF
TGTGCCTGGAGTCCCCCCGGCTACACCTTC
>TRBJ2-1|TRBD2|-|TRBV7-3
CASSPHGTSGFSYNEQFF
TGTGCCAGCAGCCCCCACGGGACTAGCGGATTCTCCTACAATGAGCAGTTCTTC
>TRBJ2-4|-|-|TRBV30
CAWSGTNIQYF
TGTGCCTGGAGTGGTACAAACATTCAGTACTTC
>TRBJ2-2|-|-|TRBV27
CASSLQPRAGVPGELFF
TGTGCCAGCAGTTTACAGCCTCGGGCCGGAGTCCCCGGGGAGCTGTTTTTT
>TRBJ2-1|-|-|TRBV6-6
CASSYADNEQFF
TGTGCCAGCAGTTACGCGGACAATGAGCAGTTCTTC
>TRBJ2-7|TRBD2|-|TRBV6-1
CASSERQRDYEQYF
TGTGCCAGCAGCGAACGTCAGCGGGACTACGAGCAGTACTTC
>TRBJ2-1|-|-|TRBV10-1
CASSDNRAPYNEQFF
TGCGCCAGCAGTGATAATAGGGCTCCCTACAATGAGCAGTTCTTC
>TRBJ1-2|-|once|TRBV5-5
CASSTADGLYGYTF
TGTGCCAGCAGCACCGCAGACGGACTCTATGGCTACACCTTC
>TRBJ2-7|TRBD2|few|TRBV28
CASQLAGGFQQYF
TGTGCCAGTCAACTAGCGGGAGGTTTTCAGCAGTACTTC
>TRBJ1-1|TRBD1|-|TRBV2
CASNQGQGRSTEAFF
TGTGCCAGCAATCAAGGACAGGGGAGATCCACTGAAGCTTTCTTT
>TRBJ2-5|TRBD1|once|TRBV5-1
CASSLWTGLQETQYF
TGCGCCAGCAGCTTGTGGACAGGTCTTCAAGAGACCCAGTACTTC
>TRBJ2-7|TRBD1|few|TRBV6-5
CASSLAGTGIEQYF
TGTGCCAGCAGTTTAGCCGGGACAGGGATCGAGCAGTACTTC
>TRBJ1-1|TRBD1|-|TRBV27
CASSQRQGRADTEAFF
TGTGCCAGCAGTCAAAGACAGGGGCGCGCGGACACTGAAGCTTTCTTT
>TRBJ2-7|TRBD2|-|TRBV18
CASSLGGSGRFYYEQYF
TGTGCCAGCTCACTGGGCGGTAGCGGGAGGTTCTACTACGAGCAGTACTTC
>TRBJ2-7|TRBD1|-|TRBV28
CASSPLGQGDEQYF
TGTGCCAGCAGTCCCCTAGGACAGGGGGACGAGCAGTACTTC
>TRBJ2-1|TRBD1|-|TRBV6-6
CASSDWTGSNEQFF
TGTGCCAGCAGTGACTGGACAGGGTCCAATGAGCAGTTCTTC
>TRBJ2-1|-|-|TRBV15
CATNLGVGEQFF
TGTGCCACCAACCTAGGGGTGGGAGAGCAGTTCTTC
>TRBJ2-1|-|-|TRBV11-3
CASSRGREIDEQFF
TGTGCCAGCTCTAGGGGTAGGGAGATCGATGAGCAGTTCTTC
>TRBJ2-5|TRBD2|-|TRBV5-1
CASSLDASGSKQETQYF
TGCGCCAGCAGCTTGGACGCCAGCGGGAGTAAACAAGAGACCCAGTACTTC
>TRBJ1-5|TRBD1|-|TRBV6-1
CASALGQGGRQPQHF
TGTGCCAGCGCACTGGGACAGGGTGGCCGTCAGCCCCAGCATTTT
>TRBJ2-1|TRBD1|-|TRBV5-1
CASSLTGGFYNEQFF
TGCGCCAGCAGCTTGACAGGGGGATTCTACAATGAGCAGTTCTTC
>TRBJ2-7|-|many|TRBV5-4
CASSLGANSEQYF
TGTGCCAGCAGCTTGGGAGCGAATAGCGAGCAGTACTTC